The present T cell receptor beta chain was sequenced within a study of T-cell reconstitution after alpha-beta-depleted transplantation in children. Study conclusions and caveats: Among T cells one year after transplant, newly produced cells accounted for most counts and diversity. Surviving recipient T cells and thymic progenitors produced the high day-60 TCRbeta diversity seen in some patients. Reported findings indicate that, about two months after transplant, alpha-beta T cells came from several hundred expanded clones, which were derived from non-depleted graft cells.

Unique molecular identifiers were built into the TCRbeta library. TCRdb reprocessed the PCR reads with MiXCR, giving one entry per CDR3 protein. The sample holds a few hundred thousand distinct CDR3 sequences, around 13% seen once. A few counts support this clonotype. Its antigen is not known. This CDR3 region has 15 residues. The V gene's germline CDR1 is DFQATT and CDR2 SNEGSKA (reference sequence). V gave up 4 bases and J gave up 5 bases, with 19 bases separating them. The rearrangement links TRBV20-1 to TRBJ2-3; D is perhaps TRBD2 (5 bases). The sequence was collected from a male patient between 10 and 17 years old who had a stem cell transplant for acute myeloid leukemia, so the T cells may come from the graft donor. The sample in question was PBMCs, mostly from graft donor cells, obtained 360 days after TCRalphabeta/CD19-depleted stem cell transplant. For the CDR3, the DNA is TGCAGTGCTACCAGTTGGAGTTCTCGGGGAGATACGCAGTATTTT. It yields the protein CSATSWSSRGDTQYF.